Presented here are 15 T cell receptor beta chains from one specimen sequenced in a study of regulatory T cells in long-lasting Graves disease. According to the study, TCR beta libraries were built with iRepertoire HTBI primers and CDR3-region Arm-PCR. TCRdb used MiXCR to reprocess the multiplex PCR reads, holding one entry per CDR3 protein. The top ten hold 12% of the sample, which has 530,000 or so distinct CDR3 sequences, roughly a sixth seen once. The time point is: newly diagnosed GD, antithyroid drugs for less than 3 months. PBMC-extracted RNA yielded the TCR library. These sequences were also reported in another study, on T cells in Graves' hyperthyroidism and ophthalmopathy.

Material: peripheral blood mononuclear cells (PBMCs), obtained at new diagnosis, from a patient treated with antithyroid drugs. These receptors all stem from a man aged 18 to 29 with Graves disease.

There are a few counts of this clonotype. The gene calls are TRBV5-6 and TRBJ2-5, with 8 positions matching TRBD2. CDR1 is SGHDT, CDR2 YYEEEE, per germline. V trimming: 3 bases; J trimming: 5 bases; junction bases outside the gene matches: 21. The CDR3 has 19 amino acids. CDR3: CASSYSSETDGLAGETQYF. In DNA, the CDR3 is TGTGCCAGCAGCTATAGTTCCGAGACGGACGGACTAGCCGGTGAGACCCAGTACTTC.

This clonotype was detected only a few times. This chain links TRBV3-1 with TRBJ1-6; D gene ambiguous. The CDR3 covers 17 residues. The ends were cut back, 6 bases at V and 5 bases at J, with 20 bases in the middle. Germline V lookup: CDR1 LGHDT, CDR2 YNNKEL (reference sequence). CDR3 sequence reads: CASRHFLGLGDNSPLHF. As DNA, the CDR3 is TGTGCCAGCAGACATTTTTTGGGATTGGGAGATAATTCACCCCTCCACTTT.

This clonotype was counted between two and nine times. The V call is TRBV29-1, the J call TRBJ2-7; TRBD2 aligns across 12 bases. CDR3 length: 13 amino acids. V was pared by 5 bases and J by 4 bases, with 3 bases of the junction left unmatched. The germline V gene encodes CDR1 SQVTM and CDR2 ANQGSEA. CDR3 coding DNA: TGCAGCGTTCGACTAGCGGGAGATTACGAGCAGTACTTC. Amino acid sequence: CSVRLAGDYEQYF.

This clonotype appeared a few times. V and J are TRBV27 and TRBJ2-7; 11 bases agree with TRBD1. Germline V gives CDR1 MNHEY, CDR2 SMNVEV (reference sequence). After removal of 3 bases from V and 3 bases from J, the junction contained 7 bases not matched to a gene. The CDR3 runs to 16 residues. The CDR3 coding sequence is TGTGCCAGCAGTTTGGGCCCGGGACAGGGGGACTACGAGCAGTACTTC. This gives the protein CASSLGPGQGDYEQYF.

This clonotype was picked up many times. The CDR3 coding sequence is TGTGCCAGCACCCTTGGGGGAGGCGCGCCGTTAGAGCAGTACTTC. Protein product: CASTLGGGAPLEQYF. The chain links TRBV12-3 or TRBV12-4 to TRBJ2-7, with TRBD2 as a possible D gene (6 bases). This CDR3 has 15 amino acids. V was shortened by 7 bases and J by 7 bases, with 23 bases between the two germline ends.

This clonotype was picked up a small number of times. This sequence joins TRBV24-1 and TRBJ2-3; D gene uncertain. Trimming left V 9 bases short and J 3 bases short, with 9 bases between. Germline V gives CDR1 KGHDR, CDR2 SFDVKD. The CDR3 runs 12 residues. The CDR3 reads CATSERTDTQYF. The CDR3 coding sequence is TGTGCCACCTCCGAAAGAACAGATACGCAGTATTTT.

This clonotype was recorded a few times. CDR3 protein: CSALGLDYNEQFF. The CDR3 coding sequence is TGCAGTGCGCTAGGACTAGACTACAATGAGCAGTTCTTC. This chain joins TRBV20-1 and TRBJ2-1; 7 bases map to TRBD2. The CDR3 spans 13 residues. CDR1 and CDR2 from the germline V gene are DFQATT and SNEGSKA (reference sequence). J gave up 3 bases and V 6 bases, and 5 bases lay outside the gene matches.

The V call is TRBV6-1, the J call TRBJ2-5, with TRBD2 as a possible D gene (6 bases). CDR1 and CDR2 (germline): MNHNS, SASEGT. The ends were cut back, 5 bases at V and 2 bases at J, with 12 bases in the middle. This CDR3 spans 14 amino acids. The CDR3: CASSLTRPQETQYF. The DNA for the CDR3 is TGTGCCAGCAGTCTGACTAGGCCACAAGAGACCCAGTACTTC.

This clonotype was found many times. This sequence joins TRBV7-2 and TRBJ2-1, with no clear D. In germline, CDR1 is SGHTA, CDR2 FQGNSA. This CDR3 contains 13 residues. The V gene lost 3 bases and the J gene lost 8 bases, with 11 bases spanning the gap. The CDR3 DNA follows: TGTGCCAGCAGCTTGGGTAATCTGGATGAGCAGTTCTTC. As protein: CASSLGNLDEQFF.

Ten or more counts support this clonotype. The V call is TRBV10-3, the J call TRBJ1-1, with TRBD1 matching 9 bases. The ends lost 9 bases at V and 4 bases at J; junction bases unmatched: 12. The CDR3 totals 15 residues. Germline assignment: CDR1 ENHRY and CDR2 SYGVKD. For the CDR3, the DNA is TGTGCCATTCGACAGGGGGAGGAACGCGGCACTGAAGCTTTCTTT. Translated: CAIRQGEERGTEAFF.

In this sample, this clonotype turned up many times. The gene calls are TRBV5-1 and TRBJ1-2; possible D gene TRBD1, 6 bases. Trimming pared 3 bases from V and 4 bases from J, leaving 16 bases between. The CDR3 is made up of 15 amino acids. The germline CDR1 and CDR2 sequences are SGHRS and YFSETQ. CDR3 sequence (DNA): TGCGCCAGCAGCTACTCCAGGGAGGGGGTCTATGGCTACACCTTC. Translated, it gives CASSYSREGVYGYTF.

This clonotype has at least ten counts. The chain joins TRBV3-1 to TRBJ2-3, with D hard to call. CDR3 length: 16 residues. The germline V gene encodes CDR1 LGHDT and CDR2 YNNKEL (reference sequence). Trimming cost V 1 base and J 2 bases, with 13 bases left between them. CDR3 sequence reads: CASSQAFARDTDTQYF. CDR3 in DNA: TGTGCCAGCAGCCAAGCCTTCGCCCGCGACACAGATACGCAGTATTTT.

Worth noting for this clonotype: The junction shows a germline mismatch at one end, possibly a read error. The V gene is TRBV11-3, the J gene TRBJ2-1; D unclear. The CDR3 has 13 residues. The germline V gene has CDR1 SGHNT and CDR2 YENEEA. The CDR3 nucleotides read TGTGCCAGCAGCTTAGATCCCTTCAATGGGCAGTTCTTC. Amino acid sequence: CASSLDPFNGQFF.

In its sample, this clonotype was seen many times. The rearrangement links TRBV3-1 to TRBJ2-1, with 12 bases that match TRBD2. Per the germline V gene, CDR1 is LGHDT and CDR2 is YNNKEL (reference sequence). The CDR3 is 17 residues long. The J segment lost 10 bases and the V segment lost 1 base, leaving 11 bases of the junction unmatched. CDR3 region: CASSQVNLAGGPREQFF. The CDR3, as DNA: TGTGCCAGCAGCCAAGTAAACCTAGCGGGAGGGCCTCGGGAGCAGTTCTTC.

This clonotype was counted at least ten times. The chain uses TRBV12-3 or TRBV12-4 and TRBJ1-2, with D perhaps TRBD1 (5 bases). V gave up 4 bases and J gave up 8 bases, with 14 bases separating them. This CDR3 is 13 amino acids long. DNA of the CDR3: TGTGCCAGCAGTTGGGGCAGGGTACAGGGCTACACCTTC. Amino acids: CASSWGRVQGYTF.